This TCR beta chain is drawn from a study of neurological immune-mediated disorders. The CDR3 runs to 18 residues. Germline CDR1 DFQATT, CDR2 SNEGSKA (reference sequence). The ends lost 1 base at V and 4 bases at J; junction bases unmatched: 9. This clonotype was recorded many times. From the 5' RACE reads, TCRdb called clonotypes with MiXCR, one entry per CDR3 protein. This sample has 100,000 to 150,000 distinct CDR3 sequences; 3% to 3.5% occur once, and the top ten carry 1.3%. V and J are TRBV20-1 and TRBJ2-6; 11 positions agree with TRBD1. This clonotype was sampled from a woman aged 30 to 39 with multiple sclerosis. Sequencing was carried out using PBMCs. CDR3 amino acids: CSARAAGQGAGGANVLTF. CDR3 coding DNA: TGCAGTGCTAGAGCGGCTGGACAGGGGGCGGGAGGGGCCAACGTCCTGACTTTC.